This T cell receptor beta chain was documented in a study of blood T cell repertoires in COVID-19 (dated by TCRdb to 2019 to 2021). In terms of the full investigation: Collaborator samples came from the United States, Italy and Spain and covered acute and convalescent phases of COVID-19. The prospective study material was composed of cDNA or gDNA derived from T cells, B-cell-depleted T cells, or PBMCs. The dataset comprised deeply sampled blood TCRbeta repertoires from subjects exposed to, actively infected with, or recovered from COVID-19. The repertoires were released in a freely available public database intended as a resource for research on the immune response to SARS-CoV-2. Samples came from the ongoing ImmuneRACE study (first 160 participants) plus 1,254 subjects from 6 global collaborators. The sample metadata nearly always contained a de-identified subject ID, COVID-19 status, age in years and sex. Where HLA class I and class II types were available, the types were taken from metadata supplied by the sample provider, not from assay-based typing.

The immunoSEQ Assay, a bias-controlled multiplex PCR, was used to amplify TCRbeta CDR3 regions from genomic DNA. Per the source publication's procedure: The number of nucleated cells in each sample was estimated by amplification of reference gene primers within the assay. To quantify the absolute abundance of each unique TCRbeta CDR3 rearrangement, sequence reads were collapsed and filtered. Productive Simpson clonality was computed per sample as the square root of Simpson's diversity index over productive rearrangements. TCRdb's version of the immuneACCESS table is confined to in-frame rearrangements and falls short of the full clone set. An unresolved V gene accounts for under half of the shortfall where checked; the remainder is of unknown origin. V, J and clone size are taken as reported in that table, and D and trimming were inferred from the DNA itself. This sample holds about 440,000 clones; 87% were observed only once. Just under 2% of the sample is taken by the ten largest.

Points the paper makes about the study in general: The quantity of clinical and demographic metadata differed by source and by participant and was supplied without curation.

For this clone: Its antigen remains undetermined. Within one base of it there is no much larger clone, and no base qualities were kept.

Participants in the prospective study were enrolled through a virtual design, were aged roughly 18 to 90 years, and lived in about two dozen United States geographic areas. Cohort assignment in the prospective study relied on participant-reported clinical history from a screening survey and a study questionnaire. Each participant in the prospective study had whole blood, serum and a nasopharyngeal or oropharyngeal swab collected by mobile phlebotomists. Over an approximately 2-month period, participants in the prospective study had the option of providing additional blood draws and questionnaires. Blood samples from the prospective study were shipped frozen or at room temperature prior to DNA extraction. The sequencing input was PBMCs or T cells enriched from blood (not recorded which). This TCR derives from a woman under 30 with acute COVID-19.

The nucleotide sequence is TGTGCCAGTAGTATGGGACAAAGCAATCAGCCCCAGCATTTT. It codes for CASSMGQSNQPQHF. Recombination linked TRBV19 to TRBJ1-5, with TRBD1 tentatively as D gene (6 bases match). The CDR1 and CDR2 encoded by the germline V gene (reference sequence) are LNHDA and SQIVND. The CDR3 covers 14 residues, taking in both the cysteine and the phenylalanine. Just the 42-base CDR3 DNA is kept, in frame starting at base 1. Between the V and J ends, shortened by 3 bases and 1 base respectively, the junction contains 7 bases. The reference TRBV19 and TRBJ1-5 proteins fill in what lies around the CDR3, so the full variable domain reads DGGITQSPKYLFRKEGQNVTLSCEQNLNHDAMYWYRQDPGQGLRLIYYSQIVNDFQKGDIAEGYSVSREKKESFPLTVTSAQKNPTAFYLCASSMGQSNQPQHFGDGTRLSIL.